This TCR beta chain was obtained from a study of blood T cell repertoires in COVID-19. Study-wide background: Acute and convalescent COVID-19 specimens originated in the United States, Italy and Spain.

Original processing methods: It was from reference gene primer amplification that nucleated cell counts were estimated. Sequencing used immunoSEQ multiplex PCR; TCRdb keeps in-frame clones, though not all of them. The V and J calls and clone size come from that table; D and trimming were worked out from the DNA. The sample yields some 88,000 clones, around nine tenths seen once. V trimming: 1 base; J trimming: 4 bases; junction bases outside the gene matches: 12. Per the germline V gene, CDR1 is SGHNT and CDR2 is YENEEA. This CDR3 has 17 amino acids. The rearrangement uses TRBV11-3 and TRBJ1-1, with 7 positions matching TRBD1. This TCR came from a man aged 55 to 70 with acute or convalescent COVID-19. The sample consisted of peripheral blood. The CDR3 is CASSLVGQASGSTEAFF. CDR3 coding DNA: TGTGCCAGCAGCTTAGTTGGACAGGCTAGCGGGAGCACTGAAGCTTTCTTT.